The source of this TCR beta chain is a study of early T cells in non-severe SARS-CoV-2 infection. TCRdb called the 5' RACE reads again in MiXCR, with one record for every CDR3 protein. The table includes roughly 42,000 distinct CDR3 sequences, 9% to 15% detected once. The CDR3 spans 16 residues. In germline, CDR1 is DFQATT, CDR2 SNEGSKA (reference sequence). V lost 5 bases to trimming and J lost 0 bases, with 20 bases between them. This clonotype was recorded many times. The sequenced sample consisted of whole blood. The chain has TRBV20-1 and TRBJ2-7; D unresolved. This clonotype originated in an adult who was a healthcare worker with PCR-confirmed SARS-CoV-2 infection or an uninfected control (not recorded which). The CDR3 DNA is TGCAGTGCTCCGGTTTCCCAGGTGCGAAGCTCCTACGAGCAGTACTTC. This gives the protein CSAPVSQVRSSYEQYF.